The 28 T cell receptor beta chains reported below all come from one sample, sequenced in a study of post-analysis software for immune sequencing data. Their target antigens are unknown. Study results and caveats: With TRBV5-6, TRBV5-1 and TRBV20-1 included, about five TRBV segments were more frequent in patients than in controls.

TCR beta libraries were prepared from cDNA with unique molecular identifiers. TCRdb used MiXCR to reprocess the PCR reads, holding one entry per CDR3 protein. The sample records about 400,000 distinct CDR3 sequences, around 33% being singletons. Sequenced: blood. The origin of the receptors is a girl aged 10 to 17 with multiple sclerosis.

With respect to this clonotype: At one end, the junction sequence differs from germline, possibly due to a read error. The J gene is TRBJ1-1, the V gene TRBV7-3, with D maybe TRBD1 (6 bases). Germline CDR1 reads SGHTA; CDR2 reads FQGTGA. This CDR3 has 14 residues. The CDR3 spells CASRPYTGSTGAFF. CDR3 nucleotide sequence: TGTGCCAGCAGGCCGTACACAGGGAGCACTGGAGCTTTCTTT.

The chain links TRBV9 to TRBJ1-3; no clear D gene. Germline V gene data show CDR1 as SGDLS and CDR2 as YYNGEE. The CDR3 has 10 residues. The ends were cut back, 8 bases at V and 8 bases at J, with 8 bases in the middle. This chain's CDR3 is CASGVDTIYF. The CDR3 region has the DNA TGTGCCAGTGGAGTGGACACCATATATTTT.

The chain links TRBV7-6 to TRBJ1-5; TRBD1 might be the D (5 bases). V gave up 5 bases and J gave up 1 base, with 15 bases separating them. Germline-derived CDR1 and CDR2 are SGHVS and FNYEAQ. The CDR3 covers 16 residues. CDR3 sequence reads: CASSAPRGQSNQPQHF. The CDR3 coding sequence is TGTGCCAGCAGCGCCCCGAGGGGCCAGAGCAATCAGCCCCAGCATTTT.

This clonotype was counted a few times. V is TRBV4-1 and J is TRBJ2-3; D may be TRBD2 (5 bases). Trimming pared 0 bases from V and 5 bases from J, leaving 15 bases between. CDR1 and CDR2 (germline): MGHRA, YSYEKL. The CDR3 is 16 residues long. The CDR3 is CASSQDNEAGLDTQYF. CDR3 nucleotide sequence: TGCGCCAGCAGCCAAGATAATGAGGCAGGACTAGATACGCAGTATTTT.

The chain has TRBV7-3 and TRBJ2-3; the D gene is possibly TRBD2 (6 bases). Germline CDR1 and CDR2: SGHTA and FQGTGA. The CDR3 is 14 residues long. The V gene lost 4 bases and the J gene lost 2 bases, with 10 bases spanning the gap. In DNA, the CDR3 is TGTGCCAGCAGCTGGAGCGGGTTCACAGATACGCAGTATTTT. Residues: CASSWSGFTDTQYF.

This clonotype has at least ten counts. The CDR3 nucleotides read TGTGCCAGCAGTTTGGGCGGTTTACAAGAGACCCAGTACTTC. This translates into CASSLGGLQETQYF. The chain carries TRBV7-7 and TRBJ2-5; D remains unclear. CDR3 size: 14 residues. The ends were cut back, 6 bases at V and 2 bases at J, with 13 bases in the middle. The germline gives CDR1 SSHAT, CDR2 FNYEAQ (reference sequence).

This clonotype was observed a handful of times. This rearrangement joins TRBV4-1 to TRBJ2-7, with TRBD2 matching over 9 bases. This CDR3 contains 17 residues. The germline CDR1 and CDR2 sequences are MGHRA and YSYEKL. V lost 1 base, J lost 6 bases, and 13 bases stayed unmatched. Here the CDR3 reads CASSQVGGGASYLEQYF. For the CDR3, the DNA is TGCGCCAGCAGCCAAGTGGGCGGGGGGGCCTCTTATCTCGAGCAGTACTTC.

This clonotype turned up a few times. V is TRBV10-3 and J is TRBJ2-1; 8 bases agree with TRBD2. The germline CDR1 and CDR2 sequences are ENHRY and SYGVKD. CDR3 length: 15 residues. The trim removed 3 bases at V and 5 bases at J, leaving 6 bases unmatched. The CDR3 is CAISEGGGIDNEQFF. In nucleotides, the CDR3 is TGTGCCATCAGTGAAGGCGGGGGGATCGACAATGAGCAGTTCTTC.

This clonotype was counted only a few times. This chain's CDR3 is CASKGDSTSYEQYF. CDR3 nucleotide sequence: TGCGCCAGCAAGGGGGACAGTACTTCCTACGAGCAGTACTTC. The rearrangement links TRBV5-1 to TRBJ2-7; 7 bases line up with TRBD1. Per germline, CDR1 SGHRS and CDR2 YFSETQ. The CDR3 consists of 14 residues. The V and J ends lost 6 bases and 1 base, in that order; junction bases with no gene match: 7.

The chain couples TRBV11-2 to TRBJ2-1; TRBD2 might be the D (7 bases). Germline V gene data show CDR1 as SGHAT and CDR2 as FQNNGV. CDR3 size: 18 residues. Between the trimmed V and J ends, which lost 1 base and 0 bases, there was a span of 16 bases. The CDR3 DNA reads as TGTGCCAGCAGCTTAGGGATGGGGGGGGCAAGCTCCTACAATGAGCAGTTCTTC. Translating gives CASSLGMGGASSYNEQFF.

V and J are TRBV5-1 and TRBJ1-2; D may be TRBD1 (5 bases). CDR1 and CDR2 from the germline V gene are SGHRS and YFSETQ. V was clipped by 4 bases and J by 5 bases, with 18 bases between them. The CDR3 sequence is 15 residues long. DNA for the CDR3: TGCGCCAGCAGCCCGGGCGAAGGGGAAACTTATGGCTACACCTTC. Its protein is CASSPGEGETYGYTF. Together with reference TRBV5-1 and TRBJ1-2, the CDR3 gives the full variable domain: KAGVTQTPRYLIKTRGQQVTLSCSPISGHRSVSWYQQTPGQGLQFLFEYFSETQRNKGNFPGRFSGRQFSNSRSEMNVSTLELGDSALYLCASSPGEGETYGYTFGSGTRLTVV.

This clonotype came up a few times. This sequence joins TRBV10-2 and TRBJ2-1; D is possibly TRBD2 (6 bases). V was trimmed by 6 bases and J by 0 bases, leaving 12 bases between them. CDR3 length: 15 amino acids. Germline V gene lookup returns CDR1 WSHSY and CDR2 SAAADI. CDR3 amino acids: CASSPDGSSYNEQFF. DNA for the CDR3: TGCGCCAGCAGCCCCGACGGGAGCTCCTACAATGAGCAGTTCTTC.

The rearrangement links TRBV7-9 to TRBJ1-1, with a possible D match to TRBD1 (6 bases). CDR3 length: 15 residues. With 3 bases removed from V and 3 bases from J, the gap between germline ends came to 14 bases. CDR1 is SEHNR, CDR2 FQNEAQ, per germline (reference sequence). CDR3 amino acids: CASSFTHGGHTEAFF. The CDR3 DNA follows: TGTGCCAGCAGCTTTACCCATGGGGGCCACACTGAAGCTTTCTTT.

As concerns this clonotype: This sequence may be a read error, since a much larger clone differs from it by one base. The CDR3 DNA reads TGTGCCAGCAGTTACGAAGGCTCTGGGGCCAACGTCCTGACTTTC. It specifies CASSYEGSGANVLTF. This sequence joins TRBV6-5 and TRBJ2-6; D not certain. Looked up from germline, CDR1 is MNHEY and CDR2 is SVGAGI. V gave up 2 bases and J gave up 0 bases, with 5 bases separating them. The CDR3 consists of 15 residues.

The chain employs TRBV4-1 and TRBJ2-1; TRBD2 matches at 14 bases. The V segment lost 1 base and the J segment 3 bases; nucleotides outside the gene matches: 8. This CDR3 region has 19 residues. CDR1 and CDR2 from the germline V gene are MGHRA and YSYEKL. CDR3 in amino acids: CASSQAWTSGGQVYNEQFF. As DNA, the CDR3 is TGCGCCAGCAGCCAAGCATGGACTAGCGGGGGGCAGGTCTACAATGAGCAGTTCTTC.

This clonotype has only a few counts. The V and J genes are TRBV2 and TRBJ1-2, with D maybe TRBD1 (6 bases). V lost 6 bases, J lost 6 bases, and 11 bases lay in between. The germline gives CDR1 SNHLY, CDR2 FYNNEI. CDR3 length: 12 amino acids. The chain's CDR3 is CASRRGKDGYTF. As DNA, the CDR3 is TGTGCCAGCAGAAGGGGGAAGGATGGCTACACCTTC.

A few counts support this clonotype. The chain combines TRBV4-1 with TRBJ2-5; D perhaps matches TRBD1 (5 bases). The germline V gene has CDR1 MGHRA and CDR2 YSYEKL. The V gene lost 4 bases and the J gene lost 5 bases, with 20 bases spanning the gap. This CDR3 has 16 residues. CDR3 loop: CASSPLVGVRMETQYF. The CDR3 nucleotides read TGCGCCAGCAGCCCCCTCGTAGGGGTCCGGATGGAGACCCAGTACTTC.

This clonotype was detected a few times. CDR3 bases: TGTGCCAGCAGCTTACAACCCCCCCAGCTGGGGACCAATGAGCAGTTCTTC. It encodes CASSLQPPQLGTNEQFF. V is TRBV7-2 and J is TRBJ2-1, with D tentatively TRBD1 or TRBD2 (5 bases each). V gave up 2 bases and J gave up 6 bases, with 20 bases separating them. The length of the CDR3 is 17 residues. The germline V gene has CDR1 SGHTA and CDR2 FQGNSA.

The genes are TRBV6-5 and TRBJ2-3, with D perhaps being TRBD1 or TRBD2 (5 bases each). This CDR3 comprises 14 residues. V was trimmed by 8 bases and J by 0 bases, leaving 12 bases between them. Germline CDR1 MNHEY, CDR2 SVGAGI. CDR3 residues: CASGDLLSTDTQYF. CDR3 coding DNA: TGTGCCAGCGGGGACCTCCTAAGCACAGATACGCAGTATTTT.

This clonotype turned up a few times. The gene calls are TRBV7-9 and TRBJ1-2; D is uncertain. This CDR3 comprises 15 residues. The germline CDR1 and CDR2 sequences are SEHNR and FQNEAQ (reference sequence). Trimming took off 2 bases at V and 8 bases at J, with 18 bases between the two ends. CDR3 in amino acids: CASSLSGRPMRGYTF. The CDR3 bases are TGTGCCAGCAGCTTATCCGGACGACCCATGAGGGGCTACACCTTC.

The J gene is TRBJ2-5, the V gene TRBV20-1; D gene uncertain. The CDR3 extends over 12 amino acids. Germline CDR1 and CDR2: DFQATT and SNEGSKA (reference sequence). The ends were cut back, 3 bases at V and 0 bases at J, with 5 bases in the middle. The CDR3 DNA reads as TGCAGTGCTAGGATGTACCAAGAGACCCAGTACTTC. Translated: CSARMYQETQYF.

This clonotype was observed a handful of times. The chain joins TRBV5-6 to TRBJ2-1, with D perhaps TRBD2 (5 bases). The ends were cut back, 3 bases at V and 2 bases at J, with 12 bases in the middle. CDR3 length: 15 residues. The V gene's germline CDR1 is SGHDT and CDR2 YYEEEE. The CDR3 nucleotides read TGTGCCAGCAGCTCTGATCCCGGGACCTACAATGAGCAGTTCTTC. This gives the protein CASSSDPGTYNEQFF. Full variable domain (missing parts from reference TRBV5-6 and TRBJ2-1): DAGVTQSPTHLIKTRGQQVTLRCSPKSGHDTVSWYQQALGQGPQFIFQYYEEEERQRGNFPDRFSGHQFPNYSSELNVNALLLGDSALYLCASSSDPGTYNEQFFGPGTRLTVL.

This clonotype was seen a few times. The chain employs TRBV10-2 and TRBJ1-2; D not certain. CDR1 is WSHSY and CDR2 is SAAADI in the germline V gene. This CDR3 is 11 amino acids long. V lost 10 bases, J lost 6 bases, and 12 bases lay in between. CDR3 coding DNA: TGCGCCACCCTTGGGAGGCATGGCTACACCTTC. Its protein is CATLGRHGYTF.

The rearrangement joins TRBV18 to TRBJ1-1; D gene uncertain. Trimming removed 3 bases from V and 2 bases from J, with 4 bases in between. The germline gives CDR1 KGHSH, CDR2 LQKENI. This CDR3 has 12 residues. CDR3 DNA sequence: TGTGCCAGCTCACCCTCCAACACTGAAGCTTTCTTT. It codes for CASSPSNTEAFF.

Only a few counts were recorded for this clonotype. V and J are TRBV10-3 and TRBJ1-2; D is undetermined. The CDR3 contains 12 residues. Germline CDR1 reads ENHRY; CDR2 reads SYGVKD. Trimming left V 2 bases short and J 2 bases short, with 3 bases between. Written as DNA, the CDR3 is TGTGCCATCAGTGAGCAGAACTATGGCTACACCTTC. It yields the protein CAISEQNYGYTF.

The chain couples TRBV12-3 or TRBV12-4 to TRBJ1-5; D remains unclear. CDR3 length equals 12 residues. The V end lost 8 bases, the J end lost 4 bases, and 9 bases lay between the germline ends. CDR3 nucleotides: TGTGCCAGCGGAGACACAAATCAGCCCCAGCATTTT. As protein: CASGDTNQPQHF.

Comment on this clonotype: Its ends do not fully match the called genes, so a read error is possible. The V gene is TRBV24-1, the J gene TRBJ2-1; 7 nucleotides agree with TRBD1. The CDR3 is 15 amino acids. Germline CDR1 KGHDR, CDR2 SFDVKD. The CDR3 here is CTTSNRDRLYNEQFF. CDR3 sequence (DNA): TGTACCACCTCCAACCGGGACAGATTATACAATGAGCAGTTCTTC.

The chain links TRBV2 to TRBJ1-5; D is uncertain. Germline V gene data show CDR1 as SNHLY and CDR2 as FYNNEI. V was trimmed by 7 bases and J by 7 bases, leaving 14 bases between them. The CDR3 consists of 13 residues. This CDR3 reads CASKFGREQPQHF. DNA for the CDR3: TGTGCCAGCAAATTCGGGAGAGAGCAGCCCCAGCATTTT.